This TCR beta chain originates from a study of cytomegalovirus exposure and HLA in healthy donors. Whole-study results and caveats: Prior analysis indicated that the majority of TCR beta V segments exhibited productivity approximately 90% or approximately 30% of the time. Among TCR sequences, most were rare, though some public TCRs appeared in many donors.

PCR was performed using 60 Vbeta and 13 Jbeta primers. Method: immunoSEQ multiplex PCR; TCRdb's copy keeps in-frame clones and lacks some. The sample has around 200,000 clones, roughly 85% seen once. Notes on this clone: Antigen specificity is unknown.

CDR1 is SGHTA and CDR2 is FQGNSA in the germline V gene. Trimming removed 2 bases at V and 2 bases at J, with 18 bases between. CDR3 size: 17 residues. At the time of sampling, donors were nominally healthy, though unrecorded immune exposures were likely. J is TRBJ2-5 and V is TRBV7-2, with D possibly TRBD2 on 6 matching bases. Sequenced sample: PBMCs. This clonotype originated in a woman under 40 in good health and CMV-seropositive. This CDR3 is CASSLFGLSGSQETQYF. The DNA of the CDR3 is TGTGCCAGCAGCTTATTCGGCCTTAGCGGATCTCAAGAGACCCAGTACTTC.